This TCR beta chain was documented in a study of shared clonotypes between healthy human individuals. Some clones are missing from TCRdb's copy, which holds only in-frame ones; the method was immunoSEQ multiplex PCR. Among roughly 2,300,000 clones listed, less than 95% were seen once. The CDR3 runs 15 residues. Trimming at V came to 8 bases and at J to 0 bases, leaving 6 bases not matched to a gene. In germline, CDR1 is ENHRY, CDR2 SYGVKD. The receptor was derived from a man between 18 and 29 years old in good health. Some clones in this sample may be carry-over from other donors' samples. V gene TRBV10-3 combines with J gene TRBJ2-3; 9 bases map to TRBD2. Material for sequencing was naive CD4+ T cells from PBMCs. As for subset: CD45RA+ positively selected. The CDR3 protein is CAISKTSGSTDTQYF. The CDR3 nucleotides read TGTGCCATCTCGAAGACTAGCGGCAGCACAGATACGCAGTATTTT.